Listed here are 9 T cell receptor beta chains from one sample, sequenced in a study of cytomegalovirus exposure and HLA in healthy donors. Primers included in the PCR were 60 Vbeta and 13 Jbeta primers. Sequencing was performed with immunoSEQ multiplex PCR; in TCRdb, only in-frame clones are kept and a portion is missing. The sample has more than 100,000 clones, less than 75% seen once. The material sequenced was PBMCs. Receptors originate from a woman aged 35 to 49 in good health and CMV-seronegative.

The CDR3 DNA sequence: TGTGCCAGCAGCAGAGGACCCGACCGGAGGGGAGATACGCAGTATTTT. It translates to CASSRGPDRRGDTQYF. This sequence joins TRBV7-9 and TRBJ2-3, with D tentatively TRBD2 (6 bases). Trimming took off 5 bases at V and 5 bases at J, with 20 bases between the two ends. Per germline, CDR1 SEHNR and CDR2 FQNEAQ (reference sequence). The CDR3 length is 16 residues.

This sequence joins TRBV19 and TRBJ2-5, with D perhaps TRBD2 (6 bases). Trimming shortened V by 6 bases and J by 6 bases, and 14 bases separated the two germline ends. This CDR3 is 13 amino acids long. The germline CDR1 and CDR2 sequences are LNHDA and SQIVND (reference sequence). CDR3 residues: CASRGGGMKTQYF. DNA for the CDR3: TGTGCCAGTAGGGGTGGGGGGATGAAGACCCAGTACTTC.

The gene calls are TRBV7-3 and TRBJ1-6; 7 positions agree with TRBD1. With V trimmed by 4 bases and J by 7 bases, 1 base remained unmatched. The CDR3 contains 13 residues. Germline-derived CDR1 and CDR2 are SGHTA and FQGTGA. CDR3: CASSSTGNSPLHF. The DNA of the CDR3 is TGTGCCAGCAGCTCGACAGGGAATTCACCCCTCCACTTT.

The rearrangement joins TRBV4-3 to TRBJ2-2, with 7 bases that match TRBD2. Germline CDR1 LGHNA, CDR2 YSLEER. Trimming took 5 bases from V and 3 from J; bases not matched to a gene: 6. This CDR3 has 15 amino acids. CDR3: CASSSIRGDTGELFF. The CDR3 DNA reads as TGCGCCAGCAGCTCAATCCGGGGGGACACCGGGGAGCTGTTTTTT.

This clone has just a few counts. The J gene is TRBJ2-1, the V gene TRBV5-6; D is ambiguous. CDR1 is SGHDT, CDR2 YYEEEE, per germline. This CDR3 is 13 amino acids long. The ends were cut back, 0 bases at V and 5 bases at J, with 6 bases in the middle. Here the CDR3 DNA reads TGTGCCAGCAGCTTGGGACTCGACAATGAGCAGTTCTTC. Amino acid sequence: CASSLGLDNEQFF.

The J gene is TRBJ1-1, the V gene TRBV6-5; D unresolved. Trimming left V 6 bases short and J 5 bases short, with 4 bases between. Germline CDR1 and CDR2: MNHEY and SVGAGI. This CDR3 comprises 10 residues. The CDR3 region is CASSPTEAFF. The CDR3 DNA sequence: TGTGCCAGCAGCCCGACTGAAGCTTTCTTT.

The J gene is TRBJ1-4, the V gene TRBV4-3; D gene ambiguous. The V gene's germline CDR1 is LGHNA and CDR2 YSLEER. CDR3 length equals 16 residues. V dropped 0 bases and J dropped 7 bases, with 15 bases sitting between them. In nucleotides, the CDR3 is TGCGCCAGCAGCCAAGATAGCGAGGGCTGGGGTGAAAAACTGTTTTTT. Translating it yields CASSQDSEGWGEKLFF.

This chain's CDR3 is CASKEQPNTGELFF. The CDR3, as DNA: TGCGCCAGCAAGGAACAGCCGAACACCGGGGAGCTGTTTTTT. The chain joins TRBV5-1 to TRBJ2-2; D ambiguous. V was cut by 6 bases and J by 0 bases, with 9 bases left in between. Looked up from germline, CDR1 is SGHRS and CDR2 is YFSETQ. CDR3 length: 14 residues.

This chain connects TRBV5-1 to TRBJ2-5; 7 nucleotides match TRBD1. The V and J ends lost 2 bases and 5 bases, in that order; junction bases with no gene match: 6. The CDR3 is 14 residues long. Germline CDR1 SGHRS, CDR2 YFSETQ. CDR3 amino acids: CASSLQGLGETQYF. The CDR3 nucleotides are TGCGCCAGCAGCTTACAGGGGCTGGGGGAGACCCAGTACTTC.